This T cell receptor (beta chain) was captured by sequencing in a study of T cell changes during pregnancy in multiple sclerosis. Germline values: CDR1 SGHKS, CDR2 YYEKEE (reference sequence). The trim removed 1 base at V and 3 bases at J, leaving 4 bases unmatched. The CDR3 length is 15 residues. Assay used: immunoSEQ multiplex PCR; TCRdb lists only in-frame clones, some missing. The sample records over 70,000 clones, approximately 90% being singletons. The sequence was obtained from a female donor in good health, enrolled as a control in a pregnancy study. The chain couples TRBV5-5 to TRBJ2-1; 7 bases fit TRBD2. The sequences come from peripheral blood, collected in the first trimester of pregnancy. The CDR3 nucleotides are TGTGCCAGCAGCTTGTGGGCTAGCGGCTACAATGAGCAGTTCTTC. It is translated as CASSLWASGYNEQFF.